This T cell receptor (beta chain) was found in a study of monozygotic twins with inflammatory bowel disease. Whole blood without T cell sorting served as the source of isolated total RNA. Turning to this clonotype: Antigen: not known.

Using TCRalpha and TCRbeta cDNA, the researchers carried out two nested PCRs that lasted roughly 16 and 10 cycles. Using the 5' RACE reads, TCRdb records one entry per CDR3 protein without DNA. The sample includes some 200,000 distinct CDR3 sequences. Whole-study findings and limits: Compared with healthy twins, IBD patients shared fewer clonotypes with others, especially with disease activity.

What was sequenced was blood. This clonotype was sampled from a human donor with ulcerative colitis or Crohn's disease, or a healthy co-twin of an affected twin (not recorded which).

The CDR3 is CSAREEAFGQPQHF. V is TRBV20-1 and J is TRBJ1-5. The germline V gene has CDR1 DFQATT and CDR2 SNEGSKA (reference sequence). The CDR3 loop spans 14 amino acids.